This TCR beta chain originates from a study of blood T cell repertoires in COVID-19. Everyone who took part was about 18 to 90 years old, and they came from 24 US areas. CDR1 and CDR2 (germline): MNHEY, SVGEGT. The length of the CDR3 is 16 residues. V was clipped by 2 bases and J by 7 bases, with 20 bases between them. In its sample, this clone was seen once. Assay used: immunoSEQ multiplex PCR; TCRdb lists only in-frame clones, some missing. The table has 200,000 to 250,000 clones, 84% seen once; the top ten hold approximately 1.8%. The material sequenced was PBMCs or T cells enriched from blood (not recorded which). The source of this sequence is a man between 60 and 75 years old who had recovered from COVID-19. The chain couples TRBV6-2 or TRBV6-3 to TRBJ1-2; D possibly corresponds to TRBD1 (5 bases). CDR3 coding DNA: TGTGCCAGCAGTTACGATCGGGTCAGGGATTCTGCTGGCTACACCTTC. Amino acids: CASSYDRVRDSAGYTF.